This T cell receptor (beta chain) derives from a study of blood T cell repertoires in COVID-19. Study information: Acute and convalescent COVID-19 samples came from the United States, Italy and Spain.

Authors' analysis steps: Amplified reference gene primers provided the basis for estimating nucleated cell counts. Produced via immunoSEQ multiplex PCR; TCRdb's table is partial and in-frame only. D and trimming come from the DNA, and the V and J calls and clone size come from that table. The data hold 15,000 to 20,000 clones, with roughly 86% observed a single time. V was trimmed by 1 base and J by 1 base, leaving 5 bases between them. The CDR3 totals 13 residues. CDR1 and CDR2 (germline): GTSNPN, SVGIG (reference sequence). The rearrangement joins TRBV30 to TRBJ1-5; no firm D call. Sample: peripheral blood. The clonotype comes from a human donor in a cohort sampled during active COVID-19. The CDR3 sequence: CAWSARSNQPQHF. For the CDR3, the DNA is TGTGCCTGGAGTGCGAGAAGCAATCAGCCCCAGCATTTT.